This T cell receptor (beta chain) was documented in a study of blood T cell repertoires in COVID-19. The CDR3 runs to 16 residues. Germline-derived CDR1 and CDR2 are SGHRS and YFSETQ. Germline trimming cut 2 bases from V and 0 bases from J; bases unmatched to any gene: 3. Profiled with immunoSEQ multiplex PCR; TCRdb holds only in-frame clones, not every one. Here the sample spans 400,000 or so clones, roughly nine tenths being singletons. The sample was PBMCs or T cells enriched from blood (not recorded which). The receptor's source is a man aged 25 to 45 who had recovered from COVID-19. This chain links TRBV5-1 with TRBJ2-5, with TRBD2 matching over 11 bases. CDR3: CASSFTGLADQETQYF. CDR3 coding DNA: TGCGCCAGCAGCTTTACGGGACTAGCGGACCAAGAGACCCAGTACTTC.